Below are 30 T cell receptor beta chains sequenced from a single sample in a study of blood T cells in healthy people across ages. Using a J-beta primer mix together with a sample-barcoded 5' primer, a second PCR was run for about 7 to 12 cycles. TCRdb processed the 5' RACE reads anew with MiXCR; each CDR3 protein has one entry. Of over 950,000 distinct CDR3 sequences in the sample, roughly 51% were seen once. The sample was blood. These receptors all stem from a woman aged 60-75 years in good health.

The rearrangement uses TRBV18 and TRBJ2-1; D gene unclear. Trimming shortened V by 3 bases and J by 0 bases, and 6 bases separated the two germline ends. There are 14 residues in the CDR3. Looked up from germline, CDR1 is KGHSH and CDR2 is LQKENI. The CDR3 coding sequence is TGTGCCAGCTCACCGAGCCCCTCCTACAATGAGCAGTTCTTC. Amino acid sequence: CASSPSPSYNEQFF. Full variable domain (missing parts from reference TRBV18 and TRBJ2-1): NAGVMQNPRHLVRRRGQEARLRCSPMKGHSHVYWYRQLPEEGLKFMVYLQKENIIDESGMPKERFSAEFPKEGPSILRIQQVVRGDSAAYFCASSPSPSYNEQFFGPGTRLTVL.

The V and J genes are TRBV29-1 and TRBJ2-1, with D unresolved. CDR3 length: 12 residues. V lost 5 bases to trimming and J lost 2 bases, with 7 bases between them. Germline lookup yields CDR1 SQVTM and CDR2 ANQGSEA. This CDR3 is CSVLGAYNEQFF. DNA for the CDR3: TGCAGCGTTTTGGGTGCCTACAATGAGCAGTTCTTC.

This clonotype showed up just a few times. The CDR3 nucleotides read TGTGCCAGCAGGTTAAACCCTCGACTGGCAGGGAGCTCCTACGAGCAGTACTTC. Translating gives CASRLNPRLAGSSYEQYF. This chain uses TRBV12-3 or TRBV12-4 with TRBJ2-7; D tentatively reads TRBD1 or TRBD2 (5 bases each). V dropped 6 bases and J dropped 0 bases, with 24 bases sitting between them. The CDR3 has 18 residues.

This clonotype showed up just once. The chain joins TRBV20-1 to TRBJ2-5; D is unresolved. CDR1 DFQATT and CDR2 SNEGSKA come from the germline V gene (reference sequence). V lost 6 bases, J lost 1 base, and 12 bases lay in between. The CDR3 extends over 13 amino acids. The CDR3 sequence: CSAGPRPQETQYF. The CDR3 region has the DNA TGCAGTGCAGGGCCCCGGCCCCAAGAGACCCAGTACTTC.

This clonotype is a singleton in its sample. The chain employs TRBV28 and TRBJ1-5, with 7 bases that match TRBD1. V was pared by 3 bases and J by 6 bases, with 8 bases of the junction left unmatched. From germline, CDR1 is MDHEN and CDR2 SYDVKM. The CDR3 runs to 15 residues. CDR3 in DNA: TGTGCCAGCAGTTTCGCGACAGGGTTAACTCAGCCCCAGCATTTT. The encoded protein is CASSFATGLTQPQHF. The full variable domain, with the rest looked up from reference TRBV28 and TRBJ1-5, is DVKVTQSSRYLVKRTGEKVFLECVQDMDHENMFWYRQDPGLGLRLIYFSYDVKMKEKGDIPEGYSVSREKKERFSLILESASTNQTSMYLCASSFATGLTQPQHFGDGTRLSIL.

This clonotype is a singleton in its sample. The rearrangement joins TRBV2 to TRBJ2-6; D is undetermined. Germline V gene data show CDR1 as SNHLY and CDR2 as FYNNEI. Trimming cost V 10 bases and J 1 base, with 8 bases left between them. The CDR3 has 13 residues. The CDR3 is CAMRLSGANVLTF. The CDR3 DNA sequence: TGTGCCATGCGTTTGTCTGGGGCCAACGTCCTGACTTTC.

This clonotype has only a few counts. The gene calls are TRBV5-4 and TRBJ2-7, with unresolved D. Germline CDR1 is SGHNT and CDR2 is YYREEE (reference sequence). CDR3 size: 17 residues. Trimming cost V 4 bases and J 0 bases, with 20 bases left between them. Written as DNA, the CDR3 is TGTGCCAGCAGCGACCCCGGGCTCCCGGAGAGCTCCTACGAGCAGTACTTC. Translation: CASSDPGLPESSYEQYF.

This clonotype was found a few times. V gene TRBV3-1 combines with J gene TRBJ2-3, with 11 bases matching TRBD2. In germline, CDR1 is LGHDT, CDR2 YNNKEL (reference sequence). This CDR3 region has 19 residues. V lost 0 bases to trimming and J lost 2 bases; unmatched junction nucleotides: 10. The CDR3 is CASSQDPPVAGGYTDTQYF. The CDR3 DNA reads as TGTGCCAGCAGCCAAGACCCCCCCGTAGCGGGAGGGTACACAGATACGCAGTATTTT.

The rearrangement links TRBV7-9 to TRBJ2-5; D not certain. V was pared by 5 bases and J by 6 bases, with 25 bases between. Germline V gene sequence: CDR1 SEHNR, CDR2 FQNEAQ (reference sequence). This CDR3 spans 17 amino acids. The CDR3 spells CASSPTTADWGKQTQYF. CDR3 nucleotide sequence: TGTGCCAGCAGCCCTACGACCGCCGATTGGGGAAAACAGACCCAGTACTTC. Variable domain in full (rest from reference TRBV7-9 and TRBJ2-5): DTGVSQNPRHKITKRGQNVTFRCDPISEHNRLYWYRQTLGQGPEFLTYFQNEAQLEKSRLLSDRFSAERPKGSFSTLEIQRTEQGDSAMYLCASSPTTADWGKQTQYFGPGTRLLVL.

The chain employs TRBV21-1 and TRBJ1-2; the table names TRBD1, a call not compared with the DNA. TRBV21-1 constitutes a pseudogene. This CDR3 region has 15 residues. The CDR3 sequence: CASRVARGQNYGYTF. The CDR3 DNA follows: TGTGCCAGCAGGGTCGCCAGGGGGCAAAACTATGGCTACACCTTC.

The chain is built from TRBV15 and TRBJ2-2; no clear D. Germline V gene lookup returns CDR1 LNHNV and CDR2 YYDKDF (reference sequence). The CDR3 has 14 residues. The V gene lost 4 bases and the J gene lost 2 bases, with 8 bases spanning the gap. The CDR3 region is CATSTGLNTGELFF. For the CDR3, the DNA is TGTGCCACCAGCACCGGTCTTAACACCGGGGAGCTGTTTTTT.

There are a few counts of this clonotype. This chain uses TRBV5-1 with TRBJ2-5; D uncertain. The closer fit of TRBJ2-7 to the DNA end suggests the J call may be wrong. Looked up from germline, CDR1 is SGHRS and CDR2 is YFSETQ. The CDR3 spans 13 residues. The CDR3 is CASSLGPPGEQYF. CDR3 nucleotides: TGCGCCAGCAGCCTTGGGCCACCCGGCGAGCAGTACTTC.

The chain links TRBV29-1 to TRBJ2-5, with D unresolved. Looked up from germline, CDR1 is SQVTM and CDR2 is ANQGSEA. The V end was cut by 4 bases, the J end by 2 bases, with 14 bases between. The CDR3 has 14 residues. CDR3 bases: TGCAGCGTTGCCCGATCGGGCGGTCAAGAGACCCAGTACTTC. It is translated as CSVARSGGQETQYF.

V usage is TRBV6-1 and J usage is TRBJ2-5; TRBD1 or TRBD2 may be the D gene (5 bases each). CDR1 is MNHNS, CDR2 SASEGT, per germline. This CDR3 has 15 residues. Trimming took off 3 bases at V and 13 bases at J, with 24 bases between the two ends. This CDR3 reads CASSDLSRGAEEGYF. CDR3 nucleotides: TGTGCCAGCAGTGACCTCTCCCGAGGGGCGGAAGAGGGGTACTTC.

V and J are TRBV10-3 and TRBJ2-3, with TRBD2 matching 8 bases. The CDR3 length is 14 residues. The germline gives CDR1 ENHRY, CDR2 SYGVKD. Trimming took 3 bases from V and 3 from J; bases not matched to a gene: 2. This CDR3 is CAISDGLATDTQYF. The CDR3 nucleotides read TGTGCCATCAGTGACGGACTAGCTACAGATACGCAGTATTTT.

The V call is TRBV12-3 or TRBV12-4, the J call TRBJ2-7; 8 bases are a match to TRBD2. CDR3 length equals 14 residues. The junction had 6 bases not matched to a gene; V was cut back by 8 bases and J by 0 bases. The CDR3 is CASGRGGASYEQYF. In DNA form, the CDR3 reads TGTGCCAGCGGACGGGGGGGAGCCTCCTACGAGCAGTACTTC.

This clonotype was counted only a few times. The J gene is TRBJ2-1, the V gene TRBV7-9; TRBD1 matches at 12 bases. The V gene's germline CDR1 is SEHNR and CDR2 FQNEAQ (reference sequence). The CDR3 totals 15 residues. The V gene end was trimmed by 5 bases and the J gene end by 10 bases; junction bases not matched to a gene: 9. The CDR3 DNA sequence: TGTGCCAGCAGCCCGGGACAGGGGGCGCGTCTCGAGCAGTTCTTC. Amino acid sequence: CASSPGQGARLEQFF.

This clonotype was seen more than once but under ten times. This sequence joins TRBV7-9 and TRBJ2-1; D unclear. Trimming cost V 6 bases and J 8 bases, with 11 bases left between them. CDR1 is SEHNR and CDR2 is FQNEAQ in the germline V gene (reference sequence). The CDR3 is 12 residues long. This CDR3 is CASSFTLYEQFF. DNA for the CDR3: TGTGCCAGCAGTTTTACGTTGTATGAGCAGTTCTTC. The full variable domain, in which reference TRBV7-9 and TRBJ2-1 provide the parts outside the CDR3, is DTGVSQNPRHKITKRGQNVTFRCDPISEHNRLYWYRQTLGQGPEFLTYFQNEAQLEKSRLLSDRFSAERPKGSFSTLEIQRTEQGDSAMYLCASSFTLYEQFFGPGTRLTVL.

The chain employs TRBV6-1 and TRBJ2-3; D might be TRBD2 (5 bases). The germline V gene has CDR1 MNHNS and CDR2 SASEGT. The length of the CDR3 is 17 residues. V lost 1 base and J 6 bases, leaving 20 bases between the germline ends. The CDR3 loop reads CASSEGRPGGRRDTQYF. CDR3 sequence (DNA): TGTGCCAGCAGTGAAGGTCGTCCGGGCGGGCGCAGGGATACGCAGTATTTT.

This clonotype was counted a single time. This chain uses TRBV28 with TRBJ2-7; possibly TRBD1 for D (5 bases). The CDR3 consists of 13 residues. Trimming left V 5 bases short and J 3 bases short, with 11 bases between. Per germline, CDR1 MDHEN and CDR2 SYDVKM. CDR3 region: CASSKTEDYEQYF. The CDR3 DNA is TGTGCCAGCAGTAAGACAGAAGACTACGAGCAGTACTTC.

The V and J genes are TRBV4-3 and TRBJ2-3; D unclear. CDR1 is LGHNA, CDR2 YSLEER, per germline. This CDR3 has 13 residues. Trimming cost V 0 bases and J 6 bases, with 7 bases left between them. Written as DNA, the CDR3 is TGCGCCAGCAGCCAAGATCCTATCGATACGCAGTATTTT. It is translated as CASSQDPIDTQYF.

V usage is TRBV4-1 and J usage is TRBJ2-7; D is undetermined. Trimming pared 3 bases from V and 2 bases from J, leaving 14 bases between. Germline lookup yields CDR1 MGHRA and CDR2 YSYEKL. The length of the CDR3 is 15 residues. CDR3 in amino acids: CASSQGRLLAYEQYF. CDR3 sequence (DNA): TGCGCCAGCAGCCAGGGTCGGCTGCTTGCCTACGAGCAGTACTTC.

This clonotype was observed a handful of times. The chain employs TRBV18 and TRBJ2-7, with D perhaps TRBD2 (5 bases). Germline assignment: CDR1 KGHSH and CDR2 LQKENI. Trimming left V 6 bases short and J 1 base short, with 13 bases between. The CDR3 sequence is 14 residues long. CDR3 sequence: CASSWGVGSYEQYF. CDR3 nucleotide sequence: TGTGCCAGCTCTTGGGGAGTGGGGTCCTACGAGCAGTACTTC.

The chain links TRBV5-1 to TRBJ2-5, with 8 positions matching TRBD2. The J call may be incorrect, as the DNA end agrees better with TRBJ2-7. The V gene's germline CDR1 is SGHRS and CDR2 YFSETQ. The CDR3 sequence is 15 residues long. The CDR3 region is CASSLQAGAGNEQYF. CDR3 nucleotide sequence: TGCGCCAGCAGCTTACAAGCGGGAGCTGGTAACGAGCAGTACTTC.

The gene calls are TRBV4-1 and TRBJ2-7; 9 positions match TRBD1. Germline trimming cut 0 bases from V and 2 bases from J; bases unmatched to any gene: 11. Germline V gene lookup returns CDR1 MGHRA and CDR2 YSYEKL. The CDR3 loop spans 18 amino acids. In nucleotides, the CDR3 is TGCGCCAGCAGCCAAGAAGAGGGAGGGACAGGGCCCCCCTACGAGCAGTACTTC. The encoded protein is CASSQEEGGTGPPYEQYF.

The chain combines TRBV4-1 with TRBJ1-4, with D perhaps TRBD1 (5 bases). The CDR3 extends over 17 amino acids. The germline V gene encodes CDR1 MGHRA and CDR2 YSYEKL. V was cut by 0 bases and J by 0 bases, with 11 bases left in between. The CDR3 coding sequence is TGCGCCAGCAGCCAAGAACGCAGGGAGGCAACTAATGAAAAACTGTTTTTT. Its protein product is CASSQERREATNEKLFF.

This clonotype appeared a single time. V is TRBV28 and J is TRBJ1-2; D unclear. CDR1 is MDHEN, CDR2 SYDVKM, per germline. This CDR3 is built from 14 residues. V was trimmed by 5 bases and J by 6 bases, leaving 16 bases between them. CDR3 protein: CASSAASVEDGYTF. The DNA of the CDR3 is TGTGCCAGCAGTGCAGCCTCAGTCGAGGATGGCTACACCTTC.

The genes are TRBV28 and TRBJ1-2; D is undetermined. The V gene lost 6 bases and the J gene lost 5 bases, with 16 bases spanning the gap. Germline loops: CDR1 MDHEN, CDR2 SYDVKM. This CDR3 contains 14 residues. This CDR3 is CASRTRENRYGYTF. In DNA form, the CDR3 reads TGTGCCAGCAGGACGAGGGAGAACCGGTATGGCTACACCTTC.

This chain joins TRBV20-1 and TRBJ2-1; TRBD2 aligns across 11 bases. The germline gives CDR1 DFQATT, CDR2 SNEGSKA (reference sequence). The CDR3 loop spans 14 amino acids. Trimming removed 5 bases from V and 8 bases from J; junction bases left unmatched: 8. The CDR3 loop is CSAVGLAGVDEQFF. The CDR3 DNA reads TGCAGTGCTGTCGGACTAGCGGGCGTTGATGAGCAGTTCTTC.

This clonotype has only a few counts. This chain joins TRBV11-3 and TRBJ2-3; D may be TRBD2 (6 bases). The germline CDR1 and CDR2 sequences are SGHNT and YENEEA. This CDR3 region has 15 residues. Trimming took 3 bases from V and 5 from J, leaving 15 bases between them. The CDR3 DNA reads TGTGCCAGCAGCTTTACGGGACTCGGGGGAGATACGCAGTATTTT. This sequence encodes CASSFTGLGGDTQYF.